The rows below give T cell receptor beta chains drawn from one sample of a study of T-cell memory formation after mild COVID-19. Each CDR3 protein gets one entry after TCRdb re-called the 5' RACE reads with MiXCR. The data show about 130,000 distinct CDR3 sequences, roughly 6% seen once. The source material was PBMCs or a T cell subset sorted from them (not recorded which). The receptors shown here come from an adult woman who had mild COVID-19 (a few samples of this study predate the infection). Cell type and time point are not known. Both conserved end residues are part of each CDR3. The D gene is left open where the match is weak. Clone size is not always given. Where it is, it says once, few, many or a class for expanded clones.

>TRBD1|TRBJ2-5|few|TRBV10-2
TGCGCCAGCAGTCAGGGGGCCCAAGAGACCCAGTACTTC
CASSQGAQETQYF
>.|TRBJ1-3|few|TRBV4-2
TGTGCCAGCAGCCAAGAAAAGCTCGGTGGAAACACCATATATTTT
CASSQEKLGGNTIYF
>.|TRBJ2-3|few|TRBV7-8
TGTGCCAGCAGCCCCAACCCCAGGCGGGGAATAGATACGCAGTATTTT
CASSPNPRRGIDTQYF
>.|TRBJ2-7|.|TRBV27
TGTGCCAGCAGTTTGAGGGTCAGGGCGGATGGCTACGAGCAGTACTTC
CASSLRVRADGYEQYF
>.|TRBJ2-5|few|TRBV20-1
TGCAGTGCCAATACGGTCAGCAACGAAGAGACCCAGTACTTC
CSANTVSNEETQYF
>TRBD1|TRBJ2-2|few|TRBV27
TGTGCCGCCGGGACAGGGGTTGGCGGCGGGGAGCTGTTTTTT
CAAGTGVGGGELFF
>TRBD2|TRBJ2-3|many|TRBV4-1
TGCGCCAGCAGCCAAGAACAGAGGTCTAGCGGGGGGGCCGCAGATACGCAGTATTTT
CASSQEQRSSGGAADTQYF
>TRBD2|TRBJ2-3|many|TRBV6-6
TGTGCCAGCAGTTACTTCCGACTAGCGGGAGTTGTGGGGACAGATACGCAGTATTTT
CASSYFRLAGVVGTDTQYF
>TRBD1|TRBJ1-2|.|TRBV20-1
TGCAGTGCCACTACGGACAGGGTCAACTATGGCTACACCTTC
CSATTDRVNYGYTF
>TRBD1|TRBJ1-3|few|TRBV9
TGTGCCAGCAGCGCTGGCGGACAGGGGTCTGGAAACACCATATATTTT
CASSAGGQGSGNTIYF
>.|TRBJ1-5|.|TRBV7-2
TGTGCCAGCAGCTCGACAGTGCTCAATCAGCCCCAGCATTTT
CASSSTVLNQPQHF
>.|TRBJ1-2|.|TRBV6-2/TRBV6-3
TGTGCCAGCAGTTACGCCGACACAGGGATCGGCTACACCTTC
CASSYADTGIGYTF
>.|TRBJ1-6|.|TRBV29-1
TGCAGCGTTGGGGAGGGCGGTGTTGATTCACCCCTCCACTTT
CSVGEGGVDSPLHF
>.|TRBJ2-1|many|TRBV7-2
TGTGCCAGCAGCTCCCAGTTAGGCACGCCTTACAATGAGCAGTTCTTC
CASSSQLGTPYNEQFF
>.|TRBJ1-3|.|TRBV18
TGTGCCAGCTCACCACCAGAAAACACCATATATTTT
CASSPPENTIYF
>TRBD1|TRBJ2-1|many|TRBV6-2/TRBV6-3
TGTGCCAGCAGTTACACCCTCTACAGGGGGAGCAATGAGCAGTTCTTC
CASSYTLYRGSNEQFF
>TRBD2|TRBJ2-3|many|TRBV20-1
TGCAGTGCTAGCCGTACAGGAGCGGGGGGTTCGGATACGCAGTATTTT
CSASRTGAGGSDTQYF
>.|TRBJ1-1|.|TRBV3-1
TGTGCCAGCCTGGGGCGCGGCACTGAAGCTTTCTTT
CASLGRGTEAFF
>.|TRBJ2-1|many|TRBV7-2
TGTGCCAGCAGCGCAACAGGGATCTCCTACAATGAGCAGTTCTTC
CASSATGISYNEQFF
>.|TRBJ2-3|.|TRBV10-3
TGTGCCATCAGTGAGCCCCGGGACCACACAGATACGCAGTATTTT
CAISEPRDHTDTQYF
>.|TRBJ2-3|few|TRBV7-3
TGTGCCAGCAGCTTAAGTCATTCAGATACGCAGTATTTT
CASSLSHSDTQYF
>.|TRBJ1-5|few|TRBV2
TGTGCCAGCGGGATACAGTATAGCAATCAGCCCCAGCATTTT
CASGIQYSNQPQHF
>.|TRBJ1-2|many|TRBV5-1
TGCGCCAGCAGCCCCGGACAGTACAATTCTAACTATGGCTACACCTTC
CASSPGQYNSNYGYTF
>.|TRBJ2-1|few|TRBV4-1
TGCGCCAGCAGCCAAGCCCTGAGAGCCTCCTACAATGAGCAGTTCTTC
CASSQALRASYNEQFF
>.|TRBJ1-3|many|TRBV5-1
TGCGCCAGCAGCTTGGGCCAACGGACAGGAAACACCATATATTTT
CASSLGQRTGNTIYF
>.|TRBJ1-1|.|TRBV20-1
TGCAGTGCTAGAGGACGGACTCTTGAAGCTTTCTTT
CSARGRTLEAFF
>TRBD2|TRBJ2-1|many|TRBV11-2
TGTGCCAGCAGCTTAGGGGGACTAGCGGGATCGAGGGTCTACAATGAGCAGTTCTTC
CASSLGGLAGSRVYNEQFF
>.|TRBJ2-5|.|TRBV5-1
TGCGCCAGCAGCTTTTCCCCAGAAGAGACCCAGTACTTC
CASSFSPEETQYF
>.|TRBJ2-1|many|TRBV20-1
TGCAGTGCTAGAGAATGGACTGTTCCCAATGAGCAGTTCTTC
CSAREWTVPNEQFF
>TRBD2|TRBJ2-2|many|TRBV20-1
TGCAGTGCTAGAGATCGCCGCGGGGGCACCGGGGAGCTGTTTTTT
CSARDRRGGTGELFF
>TRBD1|TRBJ2-3|few|TRBV20-1
TGCAGTGCTTCTGGGACAGGGGGGGGCACAGATACGCAGTATTTT
CSASGTGGGTDTQYF
>TRBD1|TRBJ2-7|many|TRBV6-6
TGTGCCAGCAGCACTCGCGGACAGGCCTTCTCCTACGAGCAGTACTTC
CASSTRGQAFSYEQYF
>TRBD2|TRBJ2-1|many|TRBV20-1
TGCAGTGCTAGGGGGAGCGGGAGAGATATCTACAATGAGCAGTTCTTC
CSARGSGRDIYNEQFF
>.|TRBJ1-6|few|TRBV20-1
TGCAGTGCTAGAGCCGGTGGGCAGGGTGAATCAGGAACCCATTCACCCCTCCACTTT
CSARAGGQGESGTHSPLHF
>TRBD2|TRBJ2-1|few|TRBV6-2/TRBV6-3
TGTGCCAGCCGGAGACTAGCGGCTTACAATGAGCAGTTCTTC
CASRRLAAYNEQFF
>TRBD1|TRBJ2-1|few|TRBV7-2
TGTGCCAGCAGCTCGACAGGGGGCACCTACAATGAGCAGTTCTTC
CASSSTGGTYNEQFF
>TRBD1|TRBJ2-5|few|TRBV29-1
TGCAGCGTTTCCGACAGGGGGGAGACCCAGTACTTC
CSVSDRGETQYF
>TRBD1|TRBJ2-7|many|TRBV7-9
TGTGCCAGCAGCTTCAGTGGGACAGGGGACTACGAGCAGTACTTC
CASSFSGTGDYEQYF
>.|TRBJ1-1|few|TRBV6-2/TRBV6-3
TGTGCCAGCAGCCTCGGACAACAAGCTTTCTTT
CASSLGQQAFF
>.|TRBJ1-3|many|TRBV5-4
TGTGCCAGCAGCTTGGAGGCCTCTGGAAACACCATATATTTT
CASSLEASGNTIYF
>.|TRBJ1-1|.|TRBV5-1
TGCGCCAGCAGCCTCCGGGACCGCGCTATGAACACTGAAGCTTTCTTT
CASSLRDRAMNTEAFF
>TRBD1|TRBJ2-1|.|TRBV16
TGTGCCAGCAGCCAATCCGGACAGGGGAAATACAATGAGCAGTTCTTC
CASSQSGQGKYNEQFF
>.|TRBJ2-7|many|TRBV5-6
TGTGCCAGCAGCTTGGGAACAGGGAATCCCGAGCAGTACTTC
CASSLGTGNPEQYF
>.|TRBJ2-2|many|TRBV12-3/TRBV12-4
TGTGCCAACAGACCGGGACACCTGAACACCGGGGAGCTGTTTTTT
CANRPGHLNTGELFF